Here is one T cell receptor (beta chain) with its context. Its target is unknown. Sorting yielded triplicates of 300,000 cells for each CD8+ T cell subset. The CDR3 runs to 14 residues. Germline values: CDR1 SQVTM, CDR2 ANQGSEA. This sample is part of a study of CXCR3-negative and CXCR3-positive naive CD8 T cells. In the study overall: About 140 million TRB reads in total, about 1.5 +/- 0.3 million per library.

Carrying UMI labels, the TRB cDNA libraries were prepared through 5' RACE. Reprocessing the 5' RACE reads, TCRdb reports a single entry for every CDR3 protein and omits DNA. The sample has tens of thousands of distinct CDR3 sequences; the top ten hold 0.8% to 0.85%. Study-wide results and caveats: Naive CXCR3-negative cells resembled naive CXCR3-positive cells in TRBV-TRBJ usage; memory cells differed. Each naive subset displayed comparably high diversity, whereas memory CD8+ cells displayed much lower diversity. The study found more hydrophobic TRB CDR3s in CXCR3-positive naive cells than in CXCR3-negative naive cells.

The TCR comes from a human donor in good health. Some clones in this sample may be carry-over from other donors' samples. This rearrangement joins TRBV29-1 to TRBJ2-7; the D call of TRBD1 rests on TCRdb alone, since no DNA is present to check it. Sequenced input: naive CXCR3+ CD8+ T cells from blood. Subset indicated: CD45RO-CCR7+CD27+CD95- naive CD8+ T cells expressing CXCR3 (TNR3+). CDR3 protein: CSVAGTGKSYEQYF.